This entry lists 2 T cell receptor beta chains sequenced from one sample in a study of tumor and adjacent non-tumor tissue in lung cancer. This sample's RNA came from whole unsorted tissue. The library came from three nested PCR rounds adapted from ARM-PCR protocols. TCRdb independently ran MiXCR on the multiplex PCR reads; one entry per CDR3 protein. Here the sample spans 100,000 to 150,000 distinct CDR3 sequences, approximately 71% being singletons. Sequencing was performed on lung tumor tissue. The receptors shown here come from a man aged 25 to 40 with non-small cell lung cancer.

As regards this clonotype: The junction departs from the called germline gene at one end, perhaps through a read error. CDR3: CNARGRGEQYF. DNA of the CDR3: TGCAATGCTAGAGGGAGGGGTGAGCAGTACTTC. The genes are TRBV20-1 and TRBJ2-7, with TRBD2 identical over 7 bases. CDR1 is DFQATT, CDR2 SNEGSKA, per germline (reference sequence). CDR3 length: 11 residues.

The chain's CDR3 is CASSQDIPGGQETQYF. The DNA of the CDR3 is TGTGCCAGCAGCCAGGACATACCAGGAGGGCAAGAGACCCAGTACTTC. This chain links TRBV4-2 with TRBJ2-5; a possible D gene is TRBD2 (6 bases). Germline CDR1 and CDR2: LGHNA and YNFKEQ. The CDR3 covers 16 residues. The V gene lost 3 bases and the J gene lost 2 bases, with 16 bases spanning the gap.